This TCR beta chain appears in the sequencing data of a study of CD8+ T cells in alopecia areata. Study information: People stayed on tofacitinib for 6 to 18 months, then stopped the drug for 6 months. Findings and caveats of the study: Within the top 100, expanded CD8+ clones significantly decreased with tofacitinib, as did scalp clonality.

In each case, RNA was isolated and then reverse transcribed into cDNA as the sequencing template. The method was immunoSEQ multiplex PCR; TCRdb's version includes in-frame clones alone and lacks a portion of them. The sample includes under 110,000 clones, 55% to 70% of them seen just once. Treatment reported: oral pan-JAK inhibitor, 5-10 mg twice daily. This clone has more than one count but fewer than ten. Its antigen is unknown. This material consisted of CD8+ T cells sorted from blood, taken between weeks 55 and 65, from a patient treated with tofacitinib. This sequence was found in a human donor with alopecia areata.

CDR3 coding DNA: TGTGCCAGCAGCTTAGGATATTCTGTCGTCTCTGGGGCCAACGTCCTGACTTTC. Encoded protein: CASSLGYSVVSGANVLTF. V is TRBV11-2 and J is TRBJ2-6; D is ambiguous. CDR3 length: 18 amino acids. Trimming removed 1 base at V and 0 bases at J, with 13 bases between. CDR1 and CDR2 (germline): SGHAT, FQNNGV.